This T cell receptor (beta chain) was recorded in a study of blood T cells in healthy people across ages. Study in general: Template switching picked up about one barcoded beta molecule for each two T cells. General observations from the study: CMV infection status of these donors was not known.

Combining a sample-barcoded 5' primer with a J-beta primer mix, a second PCR ran for 7 to 11 cycles. TCRdb re-called the 5' RACE reads with MiXCR, one entry per CDR3 protein. The data hold approximately 800,000 distinct CDR3 sequences, with roughly 34% observed a single time. The authors drew 7.5 to 10 milliliters of peripheral blood from each donor. Every sample had a minimum of 6 million PBMCs isolated. On this clonotype: Its antigen remains unknown.

Trimming shortened V by 2 bases and J by 11 bases, and 15 bases separated the two germline ends. Looked up from germline, CDR1 is SQVTM and CDR2 is ANQGSEA. The CDR3 is made up of 12 amino acids. This receptor was obtained from a man aged 18 to 30 in good health. This chain joins TRBV29-1 and TRBJ1-1; possible D gene TRBD1, 6 bases. The sample comprised blood. This CDR3 is CSVERGGLGAFF. DNA of the CDR3: TGCAGCGTTGAAAGGGGGGGGCTGGGGGCTTTCTTT.